This is a list of T cell receptor beta chains from one sample in a study of blood T cell repertoires in COVID-19. TCRdb keeps only in-frame clones here, not all; method: immunoSEQ multiplex PCR. Among about 78,000 clones listed, nearly 90% were seen once. The specimen sequenced was peripheral blood. These receptors were obtained from a woman over 75 with active or convalescent COVID-19. CDR3s include the opening cysteine and the closing phenylalanine or tryptophan. Each record gives: D gene, V gene, J gene, clone size, CDR3 protein, CDR3 DNA. D genes are given only for firm matches. Rows give clone size only sometimes, using once, few, many, or a class for an expanded clone.

>TRBD2|TRBV5-1|TRBJ2-3|.
CASSLAVAGGGDTQYF
TGCGCCAGCAGCTTGGCGGTAGCGGGAGGAGGAGATACGCAGTATTTT
>.|TRBV6-2/TRBV6-3|TRBJ1-2|.
CASSYRSSYGYTF
TGTGCCAGCAGTTACAGGAGCTCCTATGGCTACACCTTC
>TRBD1|TRBV3-1/TRBV3-2|TRBJ2-7|.
CASSPRDRGTLYF
TGTGCCAGCAGCCCCCGGGACAGGGGGACTCTGTACTTC
>.|TRBV11-2|TRBJ1-2|.
CASSLVLSGGYGYTF
TGTGCCAGCAGCTTAGTGCTTTCGGGAGGCTATGGCTACACCTTC
>TRBD1|TRBV28|TRBJ2-2|.
CASSPPRQGAGELFF
TGTGCCAGCAGTCCCCCCAGACAGGGGGCCGGGGAGCTGTTTTTT
>.|TRBV18|TRBJ1-3|.
CASSPASVSGNTIYF
TGTGCCAGCTCACCAGCGAGCGTCTCTGGAAACACCATATATTTT
>TRBD2|TRBV5-4|TRBJ2-7|.
CASSPGLAGSYEQYF
TGTGCCAGCAGCCCCGGACTAGCGGGGTCCTACGAGCAGTACTTC
>TRBD1|TRBV27|TRBJ1-2|.
CASSLRRDRGHGYTF
TGTGCCAGCAGTTTACGCCGGGACAGGGGGCATGGCTACACCTTC
>TRBD1|TRBV20-1|TRBJ1-2|.
CSASGDRGTGYTF
TGCAGTGCTAGTGGAGACAGGGGAACGGGCTACACCTTC
>TRBD1|TRBV5-1|TRBJ2-2|.
CASSDTGTGHGELFF
TGCGCCAGCAGCGACACCGGGACAGGGCACGGGGAGCTGTTTTTT
>.|TRBV9|TRBJ2-6|.
CASSAGAAGANVLTF
TGTGCCAGCAGCGCAGGGGCTGCTGGGGCCAACGTCCTGACTTTC
>.|TRBV24-1|TRBJ2-6|.
CATSQTSWRDSSGANVLTF
TGTGCCACCAGCCAAACTTCCTGGCGAGACTCCTCTGGGGCCAACGTCCTGACTTTC
>.|TRBV7-9|TRBJ1-2|.
CASSLQGFDGYTF
TGTGCCAGCAGTCTACAGGGATTCGATGGCTACACCTTC
>.|TRBV9|TRBJ1-3|.
CASSVLGAVSGNTIYF
TGTGCCAGCAGCGTATTAGGGGCAGTATCCGGAAACACCATATATTTT
>.|TRBV15|TRBJ1-2|.
CATSRDQGTYYGYTF
TGTGCCACCAGCAGAGATCAGGGCACCTACTATGGCTACACCTTC
>.|TRBV5-5|TRBJ1-3|.
CASSLADGGSGNTIYF
TGTGCCAGCAGCTTGGCCGACGGGGGATCTGGAAACACCATATATTTT
>.|TRBV11-2|TRBJ1-2|.
CASSHKGNYGYTF
TGTGCCAGCAGCCATAAGGGGAACTATGGCTACACCTTC
>.|TRBV6-5|TRBJ1-1|once
CASSPTNTEAFF
TGTGCCAGCAGTCCTACGAACACTGAAGCTTTCTTT
>.|TRBV25-1|TRBJ1-5|.
CASSDSGSNQPQHF
TGTGCCAGCAGTGATTCCGGTAGCAATCAGCCCCAGCATTTT
>.|TRBV30|TRBJ1-5|once
CAWSGGQSFSNQPQHF
TGTGCCTGGAGTGGCGGACAGTCCTTTAGCAATCAGCCCCAGCATTTT
>TRBD2|TRBV18|TRBJ2-1|few
CASSPLAGPDNEQFF
TGTGCCAGCTCACCCCTAGCGGGACCCGACAATGAGCAGTTCTTC
>TRBD2|TRBV7-2|TRBJ2-3|.
CASSLTSGRPQGSQYF
TGTGCCAGCAGCTTAACTAGCGGGAGACCCCAGGGGTCGCAGTATTTT
>TRBD1|TRBV19|TRBJ1-1|.
CASSWGQVNTEAFF
TGTGCCAGTAGCTGGGGACAGGTGAACACTGAAGCTTTCTTT
>TRBD1|TRBV18|TRBJ1-2|.
CASSPGTGWAYGYTF
TGTGCCAGCTCACCCGGGACAGGATGGGCCTATGGCTACACCTTC
>TRBD1|TRBV5-4|TRBJ2-7|.
CASSPRTGGYEQYF
TGTGCCAGCAGCCCTCGTACAGGGGGCTACGAGCAGTACTTC
>.|TRBV3-1/TRBV3-2|TRBJ2-7|once
CASSPSMWEQYF
TGTGCCAGCAGCCCTTCTATGTGGGAGCAGTACTTC
>TRBD2|TRBV25-1|TRBJ2-1|.
CASSDQGTSGYPYNEQFF
TGTGCCAGCAGTGACCAGGGGACTAGCGGGTATCCCTACAATGAGCAGTTCTTC
>.|TRBV10-1|TRBJ2-1|.
CASSDRGPFNEQFF
TGCGCCAGCAGTGACAGGGGACCTTTCAATGAGCAGTTCTTC
>.|TRBV28|TRBJ2-5|.
CASSQSGETQYF
TGTGCCAGCAGTCAATCAGGGGAGACCCAGTACTTC
>.|TRBV7-9|TRBJ2-7|.
CASSLGTGLTYEQYF
TGTGCCAGCAGCTTAGGGACAGGACTAACCTACGAGCAGTACTTC
>TRBD1|TRBV27|TRBJ2-2|.
CASSQRQGGTGGELFF
TGTGCCAGCAGCCAACGACAGGGGGGAACGGGCGGGGAGCTGTTTTTT
>.|TRBV7-2|TRBJ2-2|.
CASSSPSGVYTGELFF
TGTGCCAGCAGCTCTCCCTCGGGAGTTTACACCGGGGAGCTGTTTTTT
>.|TRBV28|TRBJ2-1|.
CASSSPSGYSNEQFF
TGTGCCAGCAGTTCCCCCAGCGGGTATAGCAATGAGCAGTTCTTC
>TRBD1|TRBV2|TRBJ1-2|.
CATSRDRGVDGYTF
TGTGCCACCTCCCGGGACAGGGGTGTGGATGGCTACACCTTC
>TRBD1|TRBV2|TRBJ1-4|.
CASRGDRPSNEKLFF
TGTGCCAGCAGGGGGGACAGGCCCTCGAATGAAAAACTGTTTTTT
>.|TRBV7-9|TRBJ2-7|.
CASSAGLYEQYF
TGTGCCAGCAGCGCGGGACTCTACGAGCAGTACTTC
>TRBD2|TRBV5-1|TRBJ2-7|.
CASSERTSGSEQYF
TGCGCCAGCAGCGAGAGGACTAGCGGGAGCGAGCAGTACTTC
>.|TRBV11-1|TRBJ2-7|.
CASSRLGGSEQYF
TGTGCCAGCAGCCGACTAGGTGGTAGTGAGCAGTACTTC
>.|TRBV19|TRBJ1-2|.
CASRPAGSTNYGYTF
TGTGCCAGTAGGCCCGCCGGTAGCACTAACTATGGCTACACCTTC
>.|TRBV7-8|TRBJ1-1|.
CASSLDVGGNTEAFF
TGTGCCAGCAGCTTAGATGTGGGAGGGAACACTGAAGCTTTCTTT
>.|TRBV7-9|TRBJ2-1|once
CASSLQESGQFF
TGTGCCAGCAGCTTGCAGGAATCTGGGCAGTTCTTC
>TRBD1|TRBV24-1|TRBJ1-5|.
CATSDQTGDGQPQHF
TGTGCCACCAGTGACCAGACAGGGGACGGTCAGCCCCAGCATTTT
>TRBD1|TRBV19|TRBJ1-1|.
CASGVIGTANTEAFF
TGTGCCAGTGGGGTTATCGGGACAGCAAACACTGAAGCTTTCTTT
>.|TRBV5-5|TRBJ1-3|.
CASSLDGTSGNTIYF
TGTGCCAGCAGCTTGGACGGGACAAGCGGAAACACCATATATTTT
>TRBD1|TRBV19|TRBJ2-2|.
CASDRGALTNTGELFF
TGTGCCTCGGACAGGGGCGCACTCACGAACACCGGGGAGCTGTTTTTT
>.|TRBV6-5|TRBJ1-1|.
CASRRGGTEAFF
TGTGCCAGCAGGAGGGGGGGGACTGAAGCTTTCTTT
>.|TRBV11-2|TRBJ2-7|.
CASSLNTYEQYF
TGTGCCAGCAGCCTGAACACCTACGAGCAGTACTTC
>TRBD1|TRBV4-1|TRBJ1-5|.
CASSHPRQGDNQPQHF
TGCGCCAGCAGCCACCCGAGACAGGGGGACAATCAGCCCCAGCATTTT
>TRBD1|TRBV5-1|TRBJ2-7|.
CASSTTRDSYEQYF
TGCGCCAGCAGCACCACCCGGGACAGCTACGAGCAGTACTTC
>.|TRBV3-1/TRBV3-2|TRBJ1-1|few
CASSQEGALFWTEAFF
TGTGCCAGCAGCCAAGAGGGAGCCCTTTTTTGGACTGAAGCTTTCTTT
>.|TRBV11-2|TRBJ1-5|.
CASSDFSNQPQHF
TGTGCCAGTTCCGACTTTAGCAATCAGCCCCAGCATTTT
>TRBD1|TRBV30|TRBJ1-4|once
CASLTGGWEKLFF
TGTGCCTCTTTAACAGGGGGCTGGGAAAAACTGTTTTTT
>TRBD2|TRBV5-1|TRBJ2-1|.
CASSFRLAGVRRNEQFF
TGCGCCAGCAGCTTTAGACTAGCGGGAGTCAGGCGCAATGAGCAGTTCTTC
>.|TRBV5-1|TRBJ2-7|.
CASSLEASGYEQYF
TGCGCCAGCAGCTTGGAAGCGTCGGGATACGAGCAGTACTTC
>TRBD1|TRBV5-1|TRBJ2-5|.
CASSSLLLDRGDETQYF
TGCGCCAGCAGCTCCCTACTACTCGACAGGGGTGATGAGACCCAGTACTTC